These T cell receptor beta chains were read from a single sample in a study of shared clonotypes between healthy human individuals. The table came from immunoSEQ multiplex PCR; TCRdb's copy has only in-frame clones and leaves some out. The sample records about a million clones, around 80% being singletons. The sequencing sample was made of memory CD4+ T cells sorted from blood. Every receptor here comes from a man aged 18 to 29 in good health. CDR3s include the opening cysteine and the closing phenylalanine or tryptophan. A D gene is named only where the DNA matches it firmly. The listing skips clone size in some rows; elsewhere it reads once, few, many or a size class.

>13|NA|TRBJ2-1|TRBV6-4|NA
TGTGCCAGCAGTGACTTTGAGGCGAGTTTGGAGTTCTTC
CASSDFEASLEFF
>13|NA|TRBJ2-1|TRBV15|NA
TGTGCCACCAGCAGAGATCTAGAGTATGAGCAGTTCTTC
CATSRDLEYEQFF
>16|TRBD2|TRBJ2-7|TRBV27|NA
TGTGCCAGCAGTTTATCGTACCTAGCGGCGGAAGGGGAGCAGTACTTC
CASSLSYLAAEGEQYF
>13|TRBD1|TRBJ2-7|TRBV5-1|NA
TGCGCCAGCAGCCTTGGACAGGGCGGCGAGCAGTACTTC
CASSLGQGGEQYF
>14|TRBD1|TRBJ2-5|TRBV11-2|NA
TGTGCCAGCAGCTCACAGGGGGCGCGAGAGACCCAGTACTTC
CASSSQGARETQYF
>13|TRBD2|TRBJ2-1|TRBV5-6|NA
TGTGCCAGCAGCTTGGGACTAGCGGGGTATCCGTTCTTC
CASSLGLAGYPFF
>14|TRBD1|TRBJ1-3|TRBV5-1|NA
TGCGCCAGCAGAGGACAGGCCTCTGGAAACACCATATATTTT
CASRGQASGNTIYF
>17|NA|TRBJ1-1|TRBV5-6|NA
TGTGCCAGCAGCCCCCCTGGTTTAAGGGGGTCGCACACTGAAGCTTTCTTT
CASSPPGLRGSHTEAFF
>14|TRBD2|TRBJ2-2|TRBV10-3|once
TGTGCCGTACTAGCGGGGGGGCCGGCAGGGGAGCTGTTTTTT
CAVLAGGPAGELFF
>12|NA|TRBJ2-7|TRBV6-5|NA
TGTGCCAGCAGTAGAGGGGGAGGCGAGCAGTACTTC
CASSRGGGEQYF
>15|TRBD1|TRBJ1-3|TRBV10-3|few
TGTGCCACTCAAGGACAGGGGGGCTCTGGAAACACCATATATTTT
CATQGQGGSGNTIYF
>14|NA|TRBJ1-1|TRBV25-1|NA
TGTGCCAGCGTCTCCACCTCGTTGGGCACTGAAGCTTTCTTT
CASVSTSLGTEAFF
>17|TRBD2|TRBJ2-1|TRBV7-2|NA
TGTGCCAGCAGCTCGGGACTAGCGGGAGGGACGTACAATGAGCAGTTCTTC
CASSSGLAGGTYNEQFF
>16|NA|TRBJ2-3|TRBV5-1|NA
TGCGCCAGCAGCCCCCAGGCCGGGGGGCGTAGAGATACGCAGTATTTT
CASSPQAGGRRDTQYF
>15|TRBD2|TRBJ2-7|TRBV4-1|NA
TGCGCCAGCAGCCAGGAACTAGCGGGACCCTACGAGCAGTACTTC
CASSQELAGPYEQYF
>13|NA|TRBJ1-2|TRBV27|NA
TGTGCCAGCAGTTTGAGTCAGAACTATGGCTACACCTTC
CASSLSQNYGYTF
>17|NA|TRBJ2-1|TRBV11-2|NA
TGTGCCAGCAGCTTGGGAACCCAAAGTAGCTCCTACAATGAGCAGTTCTTC
CASSLGTQSSSYNEQFF
>14|NA|TRBJ1-2|TRBV27|few
TGTGCCAGCAGTTTATCTCACCCGATCTATGGCTACACCTTC
CASSLSHPIYGYTF
>16|TRBD1|TRBJ2-5|TRBV5-1|NA
TGCGCCAGCAGCTTGGTGGGGCAGGGGGCCGGAGAGACCCAGTACTTC
CASSLVGQGAGETQYF
>14|NA|TRBJ1-1|TRBV5-4|NA
TGTGCCAGCAGCTTGGACAGGGCTATCACTGAAGCTTTCTTT
CASSLDRAITEAFF
>11|NA|TRBJ1-1|TRBV10-3|NA
TGTGCCATCAGTCAAGGGACTGAAGCTTTCTTT
CAISQGTEAFF
>14|NA|TRBJ2-1|TRBV10-2|NA
TGCGCCAGCAGCCAACTAGAGAACTACAATGAGCAGTTCTTC
CASSQLENYNEQFF
>14|NA|TRBJ1-4|TRBV18|NA
TGTGCCAGCTCGGCGGGTAGTGGGAATGAAAAACTGTTTTTT
CASSAGSGNEKLFF
>13|TRBD1|TRBJ2-1|TRBV18|NA
TGTGCCAGCTCACCTGGACAGGCCAATGAGCAGTTCTTC
CASSPGQANEQFF
>15|NA|TRBJ2-2|TRBV18|NA
TGTGCCAGCGCCACCGGGGGCGCGAACACCGGGGAGCTGTTTTTT
CASATGGANTGELFF
>16|NA|TRBJ2-1|TRBV7-7|NA
TGTGCTAGCAGCCGGCTTACAGGGGAGGTATACAATGAGCAGTTCTTC
CASSRLTGEVYNEQFF
>15|TRBD2|TRBJ2-3|TRBV9|NA
TGTGCCAGCAACCGACTAGCGGGGCCCACAGATACGCAGTATTTT
CASNRLAGPTDTQYF
>17|TRBD1|TRBJ1-1|TRBV4-1|once
TGCGCCAGCAGCCACCTTGGGACAGGAAGATTTAACACTGAAGCTTTCTTT
CASSHLGTGRFNTEAFF
>13|NA|TRBJ2-7|TRBV10-2|NA
TGCGCCAGCAGCCCACCACTCTATTCCGAGCAGTACTTC
CASSPPLYSEQYF